These T cell receptor beta chains were read from a single sample in a study of blood T cell repertoires in COVID-19. Assay: immunoSEQ multiplex PCR; the TCRdb copy retains only in-frame clones and omits some. This sample yields hundreds of thousands of clones, of which approximately 79% are seen a single time; around 4.1% belongs to the top ten. Sequenced sample: peripheral blood. Receptor source: a woman aged 40 to 50 with active or convalescent COVID-19. CDR3s include the opening cysteine and the closing phenylalanine or tryptophan. The D gene is left open where the match is weak. Part of the rows lack a size; the others show once, few, many or a class for expanded clones.

J gene: TRBJ1-3
V gene: TRBV28
D gene: .
clone size: .
CDR3 protein: CASTLPQGATIYF
CDR3 DNA: TGTGCCAGCACCCTCCCTCAGGGTGCCACCATATATTTT

J gene: TRBJ2-1
V gene: TRBV11-2
D gene: .
clone size: once
CDR3 protein: CASSLVLSGYNEQFF
CDR3 DNA: TGTGCCAGCAGCTTAGTTCTTAGCGGTTACAATGAGCAGTTCTTC

J gene: TRBJ2-1
V gene: TRBV10-3
D gene: TRBD1
clone size: .
CDR3 protein: CAIRAQGDYNEQFF
CDR3 DNA: TGTGCCATCAGGGCTCAGGGGGACTACAATGAGCAGTTCTTC

J gene: TRBJ2-1
V gene: TRBV5-4
D gene: TRBD1
clone size: .
CDR3 protein: CASSLRTGTVSYNEQFF
CDR3 DNA: TGTGCCAGCAGCCTGCGGACAGGGACGGTGAGCTACAATGAGCAGTTCTTC

J gene: TRBJ1-2
V gene: TRBV5-1
D gene: TRBD1
clone size: once
CDR3 protein: CASSSTTGGNGYTF
CDR3 DNA: TGCGCCAGCAGCTCGACGACAGGGGGTAATGGCTACACCTTC

J gene: TRBJ1-1
V gene: TRBV10-2
D gene: TRBD1
clone size: .
CDR3 protein: CASSRDRVFVAFF
CDR3 DNA: TGCGCCAGCAGCCGGGACAGGGTTTTTGTAGCTTTCTTT

J gene: TRBJ1-1
V gene: TRBV2
D gene: TRBD1
clone size: .
CDR3 protein: CASSGTGWNTEAFF
CDR3 DNA: TGTGCCAGCAGTGGGACAGGGTGGAACACTGAAGCTTTCTTT

J gene: TRBJ1-1
V gene: TRBV5-1
D gene: .
clone size: .
CDR3 protein: CASSLDGLRQYMNTEAFF
CDR3 DNA: TGCGCCAGCAGCTTGGATGGCCTTAGACAGTACATGAACACTGAAGCTTTCTTT

J gene: TRBJ1-2
V gene: TRBV14
D gene: .
clone size: .
CDR3 protein: CASSRRGSRGGYTF
CDR3 DNA: TGTGCCAGCAGCCGACGGGGTTCCCGGGGTGGCTACACCTTC

J gene: TRBJ1-1
V gene: TRBV30
D gene: .
clone size: .
CDR3 protein: CAWNLGLGDTEAFF
CDR3 DNA: TGTGCCTGGAATCTGGGGTTGGGAGACACTGAAGCTTTCTTT

J gene: TRBJ2-7
V gene: TRBV9
D gene: .
clone size: .
CDR3 protein: CASSVEAGMDYEQYF
CDR3 DNA: TGTGCCAGCAGCGTAGAAGCAGGGATGGATTACGAGCAGTACTTC

J gene: TRBJ1-6
V gene: TRBV7-9
D gene: .
clone size: few
CDR3 protein: CASSSGKSPLHF
CDR3 DNA: TGTGCCAGCAGTTCAGGGAAATCACCCCTCCACTTT

J gene: TRBJ2-3
V gene: TRBV27
D gene: .
clone size: .
CDR3 protein: CASSFTRLPDSDTQYF
CDR3 DNA: TGTGCCAGCAGTTTTACCCGACTCCCAGATTCAGATACGCAGTATTTT

J gene: TRBJ1-4
V gene: TRBV10-3
D gene: TRBD1
clone size: .
CDR3 protein: CAISAEQGVGEKLFF
CDR3 DNA: TGTGCCATCAGTGCCGAACAGGGGGTTGGTGAAAAACTGTTTTTT

J gene: TRBJ1-5
V gene: TRBV6-2/TRBV6-3
D gene: .
clone size: once
CDR3 protein: CASSYSRRSQPQHF
CDR3 DNA: TGTGCCAGCAGTTACTCGAGGAGGAGTCAGCCCCAGCATTTT

J gene: TRBJ1-1
V gene: TRBV18
D gene: .
clone size: .
CDR3 protein: CASSPPQGTAFF
CDR3 DNA: TGTGCCAGCTCACCACCCCAGGGGACGGCTTTCTTT

J gene: TRBJ2-3
V gene: TRBV5-1
D gene: .
clone size: .
CDR3 protein: CASSWTNTDTQYF
CDR3 DNA: TGCGCCAGCAGCTGGACTAACACAGATACGCAGTATTTT